Listed below are T cell receptor beta chains from one sample, sequenced in a study of PD-1 blockade in classical Hodgkin lymphoma. The method was immunoSEQ multiplex PCR; TCRdb's version includes in-frame clones alone and lacks a portion of them. Among approximately 160,000 clones, approximately 72% were seen once, and the ten largest hold 7% to 9.5%. Sequencing used peripheral blood mononuclear cells (PBMCs), obtained before the second cycle of nivolumab. The receptors were sampled from a human donor with classical Hodgkin lymphoma. Both conserved end residues are part of each CDR3. The D gene is left open where the match is weak. Clone size is stated in some rows and not others, as once, few, many or a class when expanded.

cdr3_length: 13; j_call: TRBJ1-2; d_call: NA; clone_size: few; v_call: TRBV10-3; cdr3_nt: TGTGCCATCAGTGAGCGGGGCGCAGATGGCTACACCTTC; cdr3_aa: CAISERGADGYTF
cdr3_length: 13; j_call: TRBJ2-3; d_call: NA; clone_size: NA; v_call: TRBV15; cdr3_nt: TGTGCCACCAGCAGAGATGTCGCCGATACGCAGTATTTT; cdr3_aa: CATSRDVADTQYF
cdr3_length: 15; j_call: TRBJ1-6; d_call: TRBD1; clone_size: NA; v_call: TRBV27; cdr3_nt: TGTGCCAGCAGTTTAGCTGGACAGGGGAATTCACCCCTCCACTTT; cdr3_aa: CASSLAGQGNSPLHF
cdr3_length: 13; j_call: TRBJ2-7; d_call: TRBD1; clone_size: few; v_call: TRBV7-3; cdr3_nt: TGTGCCAGCAGCGGACAACAGGGGGGCGAGCAGTACTTC; cdr3_aa: CASSGQQGGEQYF
cdr3_length: 17; j_call: TRBJ2-2; d_call: TRBD2; clone_size: NA; v_call: TRBV11-2; cdr3_nt: TGTGCCAGCAGCTTAGTAGGACTAGCGGGGTACACCGGGGAGCTGTTTTTT; cdr3_aa: CASSLVGLAGYTGELFF
cdr3_length: 13; j_call: TRBJ2-1; d_call: TRBD2; clone_size: NA; v_call: TRBV7-3; cdr3_nt: TGTGCCAGCAGCAGGACTAGCTACAATGAGCAGTTCTTC; cdr3_aa: CASSRTSYNEQFF
cdr3_length: 15; j_call: TRBJ2-5; d_call: TRBD2; clone_size: NA; v_call: TRBV6-6; cdr3_nt: TGTGCCAGCAGTCCTACAACTAGCGGGGGTGAGACCCAGTACTTC; cdr3_aa: CASSPTTSGGETQYF
cdr3_length: 12; j_call: TRBJ2-3; d_call: NA; clone_size: NA; v_call: TRBV29-1; cdr3_nt: TGCAGCGTTGAGGAGTTAGCAGATACGCAGTATTTT; cdr3_aa: CSVEELADTQYF
cdr3_length: 14; j_call: TRBJ2-7; d_call: NA; clone_size: NA; v_call: TRBV11-2; cdr3_nt: TGTGCCAGCAGCTTCGACAGGACTGCCTACGAGCAGTACTTC; cdr3_aa: CASSFDRTAYEQYF
cdr3_length: 15; j_call: TRBJ1-6; d_call: NA; clone_size: NA; v_call: TRBV6-5; cdr3_nt: TGTGCCAGCAGTTACCGGGGGGTTCATAATTCACCCCTCCACTTT; cdr3_aa: CASSYRGVHNSPLHF
cdr3_length: 15; j_call: TRBJ2-3; d_call: TRBD1; clone_size: NA; v_call: TRBV7-3; cdr3_nt: TGTGCCAGCAGCTGGACAGGGAGAAGCACAGATACGCAGTATTTT; cdr3_aa: CASSWTGRSTDTQYF
cdr3_length: 16; j_call: TRBJ2-3; d_call: TRBD2; clone_size: NA; v_call: TRBV19; cdr3_nt: TGTGCCAGTAGTATTTCTAGCGGGGGGGTCACAGATACGCAGTATTTT; cdr3_aa: CASSISSGGVTDTQYF
cdr3_length: 14; j_call: TRBJ2-3; d_call: NA; clone_size: once; v_call: TRBV6-4; cdr3_nt: TGTGCCAGCAGTGAGGTTTGGGGCACAGATACGCAGTATTTT; cdr3_aa: CASSEVWGTDTQYF
cdr3_length: 17; j_call: TRBJ1-2; d_call: NA; clone_size: NA; v_call: TRBV9; cdr3_nt: TGTGCCAGCAGCGATCTTCGAAAGGTGAATAAGGGCGATGGCTACACCTTC; cdr3_aa: CASSDLRKVNKGDGYTF
cdr3_length: 14; j_call: TRBJ1-2; d_call: TRBD1; clone_size: NA; v_call: TRBV14; cdr3_nt: TGTGCCAGCAGCCATCTCAGGGGGCTTGTTGGCTACACCTTC; cdr3_aa: CASSHLRGLVGYTF
cdr3_length: 16; j_call: TRBJ1-3; d_call: NA; clone_size: medium-sized; v_call: TRBV10-3; cdr3_nt: TGTGCCATCAGTCCCTCGGTAGGGGCTACTGGAAACACCATATATTTT; cdr3_aa: CAISPSVGATGNTIYF
cdr3_length: 14; j_call: TRBJ1-1; d_call: TRBD1; clone_size: once; v_call: TRBV19; cdr3_nt: TGTGCCAGTAGTACCGACAGGGGAAACACTGAAGCTTTCTTT; cdr3_aa: CASSTDRGNTEAFF
cdr3_length: 15; j_call: TRBJ2-1; d_call: TRBD2; clone_size: NA; v_call: TRBV7-2; cdr3_nt: TGTGCCAGCAGCTTAGGTGCGGGACTAGACAATGAGCAGTTCTTC; cdr3_aa: CASSLGAGLDNEQFF
cdr3_length: 14; j_call: TRBJ1-2; d_call: NA; clone_size: NA; v_call: TRBV5-1; cdr3_nt: TGCGCCAGCAGTGAACAGGGAGGGGACTATGGCTACACCTTC; cdr3_aa: CASSEQGGDYGYTF
cdr3_length: 16; j_call: TRBJ2-3; d_call: TRBD2; clone_size: NA; v_call: TRBV19; cdr3_nt: TGTGCCAGTAGGATAGGAGCGGGAACTAGCACAGATACGCAGTATTTT; cdr3_aa: CASRIGAGTSTDTQYF
cdr3_length: 15; j_call: TRBJ1-2; d_call: TRBD1; clone_size: few; v_call: TRBV19; cdr3_nt: TGTGCCAGTAGTATCATGGAGGGGGCGTCCTATGGCTACACCTTC; cdr3_aa: CASSIMEGASYGYTF
cdr3_length: 12; j_call: TRBJ2-7; d_call: NA; clone_size: NA; v_call: TRBV7-2; cdr3_nt: TGTGCCAGCAGCCCGGGGTTCTACGAGCAGTACTTC; cdr3_aa: CASSPGFYEQYF
cdr3_length: 15; j_call: TRBJ2-3; d_call: NA; clone_size: NA; v_call: TRBV18; cdr3_nt: TGTGCCAGCTCACCACAGGCCTCCTGGAGCGATACGCAGTATTTT; cdr3_aa: CASSPQASWSDTQYF
cdr3_length: 14; j_call: TRBJ2-5; d_call: TRBD1; clone_size: NA; v_call: TRBV2; cdr3_nt: TGTGCCAGCAGTACAAGACAGGGTCGGGAGACCCAGTACTTC; cdr3_aa: CASSTRQGRETQYF
cdr3_length: 15; j_call: TRBJ2-3; d_call: NA; clone_size: NA; v_call: TRBV5-1; cdr3_nt: TGCGCCAGCAGCCTGGACCTTGGCTACGGAGATACGCAGTATTTT; cdr3_aa: CASSLDLGYGDTQYF
cdr3_length: 15; j_call: TRBJ2-7; d_call: NA; clone_size: NA; v_call: TRBV6-6; cdr3_nt: TGTGCCAGCAGTTCCCCGGGGCGGGGAACCTACGAGCAGTACTTC; cdr3_aa: CASSSPGRGTYEQYF
cdr3_length: 16; j_call: TRBJ2-1; d_call: NA; clone_size: once; v_call: TRBV6-7; cdr3_nt: TGTGCCAGCAGTCACTCCGCGGGACCTCACTACAATGAGCAGTTCTTC; cdr3_aa: CASSHSAGPHYNEQFF
cdr3_length: 15; j_call: TRBJ1-1; d_call: NA; clone_size: NA; v_call: TRBV27; cdr3_nt: TGTGCCAGCAGTTTATCGAAGGTCGGGCACCTTGAAGCTTTCTTT; cdr3_aa: CASSLSKVGHLEAFF
cdr3_length: 16; j_call: TRBJ2-4; d_call: NA; clone_size: NA; v_call: TRBV7-9; cdr3_nt: TGTGCCAGCAGCTTTCGGGGGCCAATAGCCAAAAACATTCAGTACTTC; cdr3_aa: CASSFRGPIAKNIQYF
cdr3_length: 12; j_call: TRBJ2-5; d_call: NA; clone_size: NA; v_call: TRBV11-2; cdr3_nt: TGTGCCAGCAGTTCGAGCCAAGAGACCCAGTACTTC; cdr3_aa: CASSSSQETQYF
cdr3_length: 14; j_call: TRBJ2-5; d_call: NA; clone_size: NA; v_call: TRBV10-3; cdr3_nt: TGTGCCATCAGTGACGCAGACAGGCGGGAGACCCAGTACTTC; cdr3_aa: CAISDADRRETQYF
cdr3_length: 15; j_call: TRBJ2-2; d_call: NA; clone_size: NA; v_call: TRBV6-4; cdr3_nt: TGTGCCAGCAGTGTTGAGGGGGCGAACACCGGGGAGCTGTTTTTT; cdr3_aa: CASSVEGANTGELFF
cdr3_length: 15; j_call: TRBJ1-2; d_call: NA; clone_size: NA; v_call: TRBV7-6; cdr3_nt: TGTGCCAGCAGCTTAAGGGTAGGGGGGGGAGATGGCTACACCTTC; cdr3_aa: CASSLRVGGGDGYTF
cdr3_length: 16; j_call: TRBJ2-7; d_call: NA; clone_size: NA; v_call: TRBV7-2; cdr3_nt: TGTGCCAGCAGCTTATTGGGGGCTTCGCTTTCCTACGAGCAGTACTTC; cdr3_aa: CASSLLGASLSYEQYF
cdr3_length: 13; j_call: TRBJ1-2; d_call: TRBD1; clone_size: few; v_call: TRBV7-2; cdr3_nt: TGTGCCAGCAGCCTCTCAGGGGGCTATGGCTACACCTTC; cdr3_aa: CASSLSGGYGYTF
cdr3_length: 18; j_call: TRBJ1-1; d_call: TRBD1; clone_size: NA; v_call: TRBV23-1; cdr3_nt: TGCGCCAGCAGTCATCGACGACAGGGGACCCCTGGGAACACTGAAGCTTTCTTT; cdr3_aa: CASSHRRQGTPGNTEAFF
cdr3_length: 16; j_call: TRBJ2-7; d_call: TRBD2; clone_size: few; v_call: TRBV27; cdr3_nt: TGTGCCAGCAGCCTCGATCGACTAGCCAACGGAGACGAGCAGTACTTC; cdr3_aa: CASSLDRLANGDEQYF
cdr3_length: 15; j_call: TRBJ1-2; d_call: NA; clone_size: few; v_call: TRBV10-3; cdr3_nt: TGTGCCATCAGACACCATGGGGGGTCGTTTAGGCGCTACACCTTC; cdr3_aa: CAIRHHGGSFRRYTF
cdr3_length: 16; j_call: TRBJ1-2; d_call: NA; clone_size: NA; v_call: TRBV23-1; cdr3_nt: TGCGCCAGCAGTCAATCGGGCAGGGGAACCTACTATGGCTACACCTTC; cdr3_aa: CASSQSGRGTYYGYTF
cdr3_length: 15; j_call: TRBJ2-2; d_call: TRBD1; clone_size: NA; v_call: TRBV6-6; cdr3_nt: TGTGCCAGCAGTTACTCCCCAGGGGGCGTCAGGGAGCTGTTTTTT; cdr3_aa: CASSYSPGGVRELFF